The rows below give T cell receptor beta chains drawn from one sample of a study of T cell responses to AZD1222 COVID-19 vaccine. The assay was immunoSEQ multiplex PCR, and TCRdb's table has in-frame clones only and misses some. The listing contains over 140,000 clones. The material sequenced was peripheral blood. Source of these receptors: an adult in good health. The CDR3 runs from the conserved cysteine through the conserved F or W. The D gene is left open where the match is weak.

d_gene: NA
v_gene: TRBV9
j_gene: TRBJ1-2
CDR3aa: CASSVGDGRINYGYTF
CDR3nt: TGTGCCAGCAGCGTAGGCGACGGCCGGATTAACTATGGCTACACCTTC

d_gene: TRBD1
v_gene: TRBV3-1/TRBV3-2
j_gene: TRBJ1-1
CDR3aa: CASSPRDRGTQGAEAFF
CDR3nt: TGTGCCAGCAGCCCCCGGGACAGGGGCACACAGGGGGCGGAAGCTTTCTTT

d_gene: NA
v_gene: TRBV2
j_gene: TRBJ2-2
CDR3aa: CASSATGELFF
CDR3nt: TGTGCCAGCAGTGCGACCGGGGAGCTGTTTTTT

d_gene: TRBD1
v_gene: TRBV9
j_gene: TRBJ1-2
CDR3aa: CASSRDSVYGYTF
CDR3nt: TGTGCCAGCAGCCGGGACAGTGTGTATGGCTACACCTTC

d_gene: NA
v_gene: TRBV2
j_gene: TRBJ2-5
CDR3aa: CASRRAPITQETQYF
CDR3nt: TGTGCCAGCCGCAGGGCGCCAATCACTCAAGAGACCCAGTACTTC

d_gene: TRBD1
v_gene: TRBV7-9
j_gene: TRBJ1-1
CDR3aa: CASSGQGMNTEAFF
CDR3nt: TGTGCCAGCAGTGGACAGGGGATGAACACTGAAGCTTTCTTT

d_gene: TRBD1
v_gene: TRBV27
j_gene: TRBJ1-2
CDR3aa: CASSHIWTGKSHYGYTF
CDR3nt: TGTGCCAGCAGCCATATCTGGACAGGGAAGAGCCACTATGGCTACACCTTC

d_gene: NA
v_gene: TRBV3-1/TRBV3-2
j_gene: TRBJ1-1
CDR3aa: CASSRGQREAFF
CDR3nt: TGTGCCAGCAGCCGCGGACAGCGTGAAGCTTTCTTT

d_gene: NA
v_gene: TRBV18
j_gene: TRBJ1-2
CDR3aa: CASSPRGVDNYGYTF
CDR3nt: TGTGCCAGCTCACCACGGGGGGTAGATAACTATGGCTACACCTTC

d_gene: NA
v_gene: TRBV28
j_gene: TRBJ1-4
CDR3aa: CASSDGTQGEKLFF
CDR3nt: TGTGCCAGCAGTGACGGGACTCAAGGCGAAAAACTGTTTTTT

d_gene: NA
v_gene: TRBV6-4
j_gene: TRBJ2-7
CDR3aa: CASIFSSSYEQYF
CDR3nt: TGTGCCAGCATTTTCTCGAGCTCCTACGAGCAGTACTTC

d_gene: NA
v_gene: TRBV11-2
j_gene: TRBJ2-5
CDR3aa: CASSLARTEQETQYF
CDR3nt: TGTGCCAGCAGCTTAGCCCGGACAGAACAAGAGACCCAGTACTTC

d_gene: NA
v_gene: TRBV5-1
j_gene: TRBJ1-6
CDR3aa: CASTPRGGERSPLHF
CDR3nt: TGCGCCAGCACCCCCCGAGGGGGGGAACGGTCACCCCTCCACTTT

d_gene: NA
v_gene: TRBV15
j_gene: TRBJ2-5
CDR3aa: CATSRGGPETQYF
CDR3nt: TGTGCCACCAGCAGAGGAGGGCCGGAGACCCAGTACTTC

d_gene: NA
v_gene: TRBV19
j_gene: TRBJ1-5
CDR3aa: CASSMGLWQPQHF
CDR3nt: TGTGCCAGTAGTATGGGACTGTGGCAGCCCCAGCATTTT

d_gene: NA
v_gene: TRBV28
j_gene: TRBJ1-5
CDR3aa: CASSPLRGSNQPQHF
CDR3nt: TGTGCCAGCAGTCCTTTGAGGGGTAGCAATCAGCCCCAGCATTTT

d_gene: TRBD2
v_gene: TRBV5-6
j_gene: TRBJ2-1
CDR3aa: CASSLGLAPYEQFF
CDR3nt: TGTGCCAGCAGCTTGGGACTAGCTCCGTATGAGCAGTTCTTC

d_gene: TRBD1
v_gene: TRBV4-2
j_gene: TRBJ1-2
CDR3aa: CASSPEGQGTYTF
CDR3nt: TGTGCCAGCAGCCCAGAAGGACAGGGGACCTACACCTTC

d_gene: NA
v_gene: TRBV23-1
j_gene: TRBJ1-5
CDR3aa: CASSQRGLSSNQPQHF
CDR3nt: TGCGCCAGCAGTCAAAGGGGACTTAGTAGCAATCAGCCCCAGCATTTT

d_gene: NA
v_gene: TRBV5-4
j_gene: TRBJ1-6
CDR3aa: CASSLDSSYNSPLHF
CDR3nt: TGTGCCAGCAGCTTGGATAGCTCCTATAATTCACCCCTCCACTTT

d_gene: NA
v_gene: TRBV12-5
j_gene: TRBJ1-1
CDR3aa: CASGLGTGIRPMNTEAFF
CDR3nt: TGTGCTAGTGGTTTGGGAACAGGAATTAGACCCATGAACACTGAAGCTTTCTTT

d_gene: NA
v_gene: TRBV3-1/TRBV3-2
j_gene: TRBJ2-4
CDR3aa: CASSQFHFGAKNIQYF
CDR3nt: TGTGCCAGCAGCCAATTCCACTTCGGGGCCAAAAACATTCAGTACTTC

d_gene: NA
v_gene: TRBV4-3
j_gene: TRBJ1-2
CDR3aa: CASSQEQGWNGYTF
CDR3nt: TGCGCCAGCAGCCAAGAACAGGGTTGGAATGGCTACACCTTC

d_gene: TRBD2
v_gene: TRBV3-1/TRBV3-2
j_gene: TRBJ2-3
CDR3aa: CASRLRKSGGTDTQYF
CDR3nt: TGTGCCAGCCGTCTACGAAAAAGCGGGGGCACAGATACGCAGTATTTT

d_gene: NA
v_gene: TRBV6-5
j_gene: TRBJ1-3
CDR3aa: CASSYIRGGNTIYF
CDR3nt: TGTGCCAGCAGTTACATCAGGGGTGGAAACACCATATATTTT

d_gene: NA
v_gene: TRBV4-1
j_gene: TRBJ2-6
CDR3aa: CASSQGGGGAWGVLTF
CDR3nt: TGCGCCAGCAGCCAAGGTGGTGGGGGGGCGTGGGGCGTCCTGACTTTC

d_gene: NA
v_gene: TRBV4-1
j_gene: TRBJ1-5
CDR3aa: CASSQDSHLSNQPQHF
CDR3nt: TGCGCCAGCAGCCAAGATTCACACCTCAGCAATCAGCCCCAGCATTTT

d_gene: TRBD2
v_gene: TRBV7-2
j_gene: TRBJ2-5
CDR3aa: CASSLVLRGAEETQYF
CDR3nt: TGTGCCAGCAGCTTAGTGTTGCGGGGGGCCGAAGAGACCCAGTACTTC